The clone carrying this T cell receptor beta chain was counted between two and nine times. These data originate in a study of blood T cells in healthy people across ages. Combining a sample-barcoded 5' primer with a J-beta primer mix, a second PCR ran for 7 to 11 cycles. With 12 random nucleotides, a template-switch adaptor tagged each individual cDNA molecule. TCRdb fed the 5' RACE reads into MiXCR, producing one record per CDR3 protein. The sample records approximately 490,000 distinct CDR3 sequences, 20% to 30% being singletons. The V end lost 1 base, the J end lost 4 bases, and 5 bases lay between the germline ends. CDR1 and CDR2 (germline): DFQATT, SNEGSKA (reference sequence). CDR3 length: 12 residues. Caucasian individuals from Russia who were healthy and aged roughly 6 to 95 acted as donors. The same sample was also used in a study of T cells of mothers and their children. This second study says: Maternal samples each gave over 9 million TCR beta CDR3 reads, and child samples about 3 million each.

V is TRBV20-1 and J is TRBJ1-3; D call uncertain. Sequencing input: blood. The sequence was collected from a boy between 10 and 17 years old in good health. The CDR3 reads CSARGRGNTIYF. Here the CDR3 DNA reads TGCAGTGCTAGAGGCAGGGGAAACACCATATATTTT.